This T cell receptor beta chain was captured in a study of blood T cells in healthy people across ages. General study results and limits: Per million T cells, TCR beta diversity dropped about linearly as age rose.

It was with a sample-barcoded 5' primer and a J-beta primer mix that a second PCR of roughly 7 to 11 cycles was run. Every sample gave at least 2.5 million paired-end reads containing CDR3. One entry per CDR3 protein results from TCRdb running MiXCR on the 5' RACE reads. This sample has hundreds of thousands of distinct CDR3 sequences; around 43% occur once, and the top ten carry roughly 30%. This clonotype occurred once. Its antigen is as yet unknown. The source is an older man in good health. What was sequenced was blood.

CDR3 sequence (DNA): TGTGCCAGTAGTCCTACAGGTAGAGGCAGACCCTACAATGAGCAGTTCTTC. This gives the protein CASSPTGRGRPYNEQFF. This chain uses TRBV19 with TRBJ2-1; D might be TRBD1 (5 bases). V lost 5 bases and J lost 2, with 19 bases in between. The germline gives CDR1 LNHDA, CDR2 SQIVND (reference sequence). The CDR3 loop spans 17 amino acids.